These T cell receptor beta chains were read from a single sample in a study of blood T cell repertoires in COVID-19. The table came from immunoSEQ multiplex PCR; TCRdb's copy has only in-frame clones and leaves some out. The repertoire holds tens of thousands of clones, approximately 82% seen once, with 6% to 7.5% in the top ten. Sequenced material: peripheral blood. All receptors come from a man aged 45 to 65 with active or convalescent COVID-19. Both conserved end residues are part of each CDR3. A D gene is named only where the DNA matches it firmly.

D gene: .
V gene: TRBV2
J gene: TRBJ1-3
CDR3 DNA: TGTGCCAGCAGTTTATTGGCCTCTGGAAACACCATATATTTT
CDR3 protein: CASSLLASGNTIYF

D gene: .
V gene: TRBV7-6
J gene: TRBJ2-5
CDR3 DNA: TGTGCCAGCAGCCGGGACACCCAAGAGACCCAGTACTTC
CDR3 protein: CASSRDTQETQYF

D gene: .
V gene: TRBV24-1
J gene: TRBJ2-5
CDR3 DNA: TGTGCCACGGGGGCGGGAGAGACCCAGTACTTC
CDR3 protein: CATGAGETQYF

D gene: TRBD2
V gene: TRBV7-7
J gene: TRBJ2-1
CDR3 DNA: TGTGCCAGCAGCCCGGGACTAGCGGGGGCGGTAGGTGAGCAGTTCTTC
CDR3 protein: CASSPGLAGAVGEQFF

D gene: .
V gene: TRBV28
J gene: TRBJ1-5
CDR3 DNA: TGTGCCAGCACGACCGCGGGGGCTGGCAATCAGCCCCAGCATTTT
CDR3 protein: CASTTAGAGNQPQHF

D gene: .
V gene: TRBV5-6
J gene: TRBJ1-3
CDR3 DNA: TGTGCCAGCAGCCCAGACAGACGCTCTGGAAACACCATATATTTT
CDR3 protein: CASSPDRRSGNTIYF

D gene: TRBD1
V gene: TRBV7-2
J gene: TRBJ2-1
CDR3 DNA: TGTGCCAGCAGCGAAGGGACAGGCTCCTACAATGAGCAGTTCTTC
CDR3 protein: CASSEGTGSYNEQFF

D gene: .
V gene: TRBV24-1
J gene: TRBJ1-2
CDR3 DNA: TGTGCCACCAGTGATTACAGGGACTATGGCTACACCTTC
CDR3 protein: CATSDYRDYGYTF

D gene: TRBD1
V gene: TRBV19
J gene: TRBJ1-4
CDR3 DNA: TGTGCCAGTAGCAAGGGACAGTCTAATGAAAAACTGTTTTTT
CDR3 protein: CASSKGQSNEKLFF

D gene: TRBD2
V gene: TRBV4-1
J gene: TRBJ2-7
CDR3 DNA: TGCGCCAGCAGCCGGACTAGCGGGGGGCGCTACGAGCAGTACTTC
CDR3 protein: CASSRTSGGRYEQYF

D gene: TRBD1
V gene: TRBV20-1
J gene: TRBJ1-5
CDR3 DNA: TGCAGTGCTAGTGAAGGGGGCGCGGGCAATCAGCCCCAGCATTTT
CDR3 protein: CSASEGGAGNQPQHF

D gene: TRBD1
V gene: TRBV6-5
J gene: TRBJ1-1
CDR3 DNA: TGTGCCAGCAGTTCCAGGGGGTCAGAGACCGGTGAAGCTTTCTTT
CDR3 protein: CASSSRGSETGEAFF

D gene: TRBD2
V gene: TRBV7-8
J gene: TRBJ2-1
CDR3 DNA: TGTGCCAGCAGCTTAGCGCTAAGCGGGGGGGCCAATGAGCAGTTCTTC
CDR3 protein: CASSLALSGGANEQFF

D gene: .
V gene: TRBV7-7
J gene: TRBJ2-5
CDR3 DNA: TGTGCCAGCAGCTTGGCCCGGGGGACCCAAGAGACCCAGTACTTC
CDR3 protein: CASSLARGTQETQYF

D gene: .
V gene: TRBV2
J gene: TRBJ1-6
CDR3 DNA: TGTGCCAGCAGGGGGGACACCAATAATTCACCCCTCCACTTT
CDR3 protein: CASRGDTNNSPLHF

D gene: .
V gene: TRBV5-1
J gene: TRBJ2-5
CDR3 DNA: TGCGCCAGCAGCTCGACCCCAGGGATCCAAGAGACCCAGTACTTC
CDR3 protein: CASSSTPGIQETQYF

D gene: .
V gene: TRBV7-6
J gene: TRBJ2-6
CDR3 DNA: TGTGCCAGCAGCTCGGGATTGTCTGGGGCCAACGTCCTGACTTTC
CDR3 protein: CASSSGLSGANVLTF

D gene: .
V gene: TRBV10-3
J gene: TRBJ2-7
CDR3 DNA: TGTGCCATCAGTGAGTCAGATCAGGGTTACGAGCAGTACTTC
CDR3 protein: CAISESDQGYEQYF

D gene: TRBD2
V gene: TRBV19
J gene: TRBJ2-1
CDR3 DNA: TGTGCCAGTAGTTTAGCGGGGGGACCGTACAATGAGCAGTTCTTC
CDR3 protein: CASSLAGGPYNEQFF

D gene: .
V gene: TRBV3-1/TRBV3-2
J gene: TRBJ2-7
CDR3 DNA: TGTGCCAGCAGCCAGGCTTCCTACGAGCAGTACTTC
CDR3 protein: CASSQASYEQYF

D gene: .
V gene: TRBV18
J gene: TRBJ2-3
CDR3 DNA: TGTGCCAGCTCACCTCAACTTCAATCGACAGATACGCAGTATTTT
CDR3 protein: CASSPQLQSTDTQYF

D gene: TRBD2
V gene: TRBV18
J gene: TRBJ2-3
CDR3 DNA: TGTGCCAGCTCACCAACAGCGGGGCACACAGATACGCAGTATTTT
CDR3 protein: CASSPTAGHTDTQYF

D gene: TRBD1
V gene: TRBV9
J gene: TRBJ1-3
CDR3 DNA: TGTGCCAGCACCACAGGGGGCTCTGGAAACACCATATATTTT
CDR3 protein: CASTTGGSGNTIYF

D gene: TRBD1
V gene: TRBV7-8
J gene: TRBJ1-2
CDR3 DNA: TGTGCCAGCAGCTTAGTGGGACAGGGGGCCCATGGCTACACCTTC
CDR3 protein: CASSLVGQGAHGYTF

D gene: TRBD1
V gene: TRBV18
J gene: TRBJ1-1
CDR3 DNA: TGTGCCAGCTCTCCTGGACAGGGGGGGTTCATGAACACTGAAGCTTTCTTT
CDR3 protein: CASSPGQGGFMNTEAFF